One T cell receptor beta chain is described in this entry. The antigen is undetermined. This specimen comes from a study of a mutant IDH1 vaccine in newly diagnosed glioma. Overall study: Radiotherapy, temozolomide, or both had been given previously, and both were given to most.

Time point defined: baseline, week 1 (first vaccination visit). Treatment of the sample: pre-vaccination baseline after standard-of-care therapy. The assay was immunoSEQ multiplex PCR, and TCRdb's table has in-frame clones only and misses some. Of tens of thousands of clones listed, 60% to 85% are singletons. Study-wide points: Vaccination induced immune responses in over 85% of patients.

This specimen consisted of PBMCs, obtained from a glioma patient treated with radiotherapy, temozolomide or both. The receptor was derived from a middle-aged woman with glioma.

CDR3 residues: CASSVHSPQGPSSYNEQFF. DNA of the CDR3: TGTGCCAGCAGCGTACACTCCCCTCAGGGGCCGAGCTCCTACAATGAGCAGTTCTTC. The genes are TRBV9 and TRBJ2-1, with D possibly matching TRBD1 (6 bases). This CDR3 is 19 amino acids long. CDR1 and CDR2 from the germline V gene are SGDLS and YYNGEE. Trimming took off 1 base at V and 0 bases at J, with 20 bases between the two ends.